A selection of T cell receptor beta chains follows, all from one sample in a study of T cell changes during pregnancy in multiple sclerosis. Sequencing used immunoSEQ multiplex PCR; TCRdb keeps in-frame clones, though not all of them. The sample carries some 29,000 clones, about nine tenths recorded once. This specimen was CD4+ T cells from peripheral blood mononuclear cells, taken in the first trimester of pregnancy. These receptor sequences come from a female donor in good health, enrolled as a control in a pregnancy study. CDR3s include the opening cysteine and the closing phenylalanine or tryptophan. The D gene is left open where the match is weak. Expanded clones get a size class; other rows say once, few or many, or leave the size out.

clone_size	v_call	j_call	d_call	cdr3_nt	cdr3_aa
.	TRBV11-2	TRBJ1-2	.	TGTGCCAGCAGCTTAGATCCGGGGGTAGTGGGCTACACCTTC	CASSLDPGVVGYTF
few	TRBV28	TRBJ1-6	.	TGTGCCAGCACCGATACTACAGGGAGGGATTCACCCCTCCACTTT	CASTDTTGRDSPLHF
.	TRBV29-1	TRBJ2-7	TRBD1	TGCAGCATTGTGGGACAGGACGAGCAGTACTTC	CSIVGQDEQYF
.	TRBV7-2	TRBJ2-7	TRBD2	TGTGCCAGCAGCTTATACGAGACTAGCGGCTCCTACGAGCAGTACTTC	CASSLYETSGSYEQYF
once	TRBV7-2	TRBJ2-7	TRBD1	TGTGCCAGCAGCAGAGACAGGGGGTGGCCCGAGCAGTACTTC	CASSRDRGWPEQYF
.	TRBV7-8	TRBJ2-7	TRBD1	TGTGCCAGCAGCCTCCGGGACAGTCAATACGAGCAGTACTTC	CASSLRDSQYEQYF
.	TRBV5-1	TRBJ1-1	.	TGCGCCAGCAGCCTCCTAGACAGTCGGGGGAGCGCTTTCTTT	CASSLLDSRGSAFF
.	TRBV11-1	TRBJ2-2	TRBD1	TGTGCCAGCAGCGTATGGGACAGGGGGCCACCTACGAACACCGGGGAGCTGTTTTTT	CASSVWDRGPPTNTGELFF
once	TRBV2	TRBJ2-6	TRBD1	TGTGCCAGCCGACAGGGGATTAACTCTGGGGCCAACGTCCTGACTTTC	CASRQGINSGANVLTF
.	TRBV10-3	TRBJ1-1	.	TGTGCCATCAGTGAGTCGAAGCTAAACACTGAAGCTTTCTTT	CAISESKLNTEAFF
.	TRBV30	TRBJ2-2	TRBD2	TGTGCCTGGAATCGTTGGACTAGCGGGAGGGCCGGGGAGCTGTTTTTT	CAWNRWTSGRAGELFF
.	TRBV18	TRBJ2-7	TRBD2	TGTGCCAGCTCACCGAGGACTAGCGGGGGAACCTACGAGCAGTACTTC	CASSPRTSGGTYEQYF
.	TRBV28	TRBJ2-7	.	TGTGCCAGCAGTCCCCCTGTTCGGACACAAAGGAAGTACTTC	CASSPPVRTQRKYF
.	TRBV5-4	TRBJ2-3	TRBD2	TGTGCCAGCAGCCTTCGGACTAGCGGGACAGATACGCAGTATTTT	CASSLRTSGTDTQYF
.	TRBV18	TRBJ1-2	TRBD1	TGTGCCAGCTTACTCGACAGGGCCTCTGGCTACACCTTC	CASLLDRASGYTF
.	TRBV30	TRBJ2-7	.	TGTGCCTGGAGTACCGGGGTACCTGGTTTCTACGAGCAGTACTTC	CAWSTGVPGFYEQYF
.	TRBV6-6	TRBJ2-7	.	TGTGCCAGCAGGGGTCCCGACATCCTATACGAGCAGTACTTC	CASRGPDILYEQYF
.	TRBV5-1	TRBJ2-2	TRBD2	TGCGCCAGCAGCTTTCAAAGCGGGGGGGCTGACGGGGAGCTGTTTTTT	CASSFQSGGADGELFF
.	TRBV27	TRBJ2-3	TRBD2	TGTGCCAGCAGTCTCGCAGCGGGAGGAGGGGGGACGCAGTATTTT	CASSLAAGGGGTQYF
.	TRBV4-2	TRBJ2-7	.	TGTGCCAGCAGCCGGGGACTTACCTACGAGCAGTACTTC	CASSRGLTYEQYF
.	TRBV28	TRBJ1-6	TRBD1	TGTGGCAGCAAGTGGGACAGGGGATCTCCCCTCCACTTT	CGSKWDRGSPLHF
.	TRBV7-8	TRBJ2-5	.	TGTGCCAGCAGCTCACAGGAATCCCAAGAGACCCAGTACTTC	CASSSQESQETQYF
.	TRBV30	TRBJ1-3	.	TGTGCCTGGACCACAGGGCAGAGCTCTGGAAACACCATATATTTT	CAWTTGQSSGNTIYF
.	TRBV28	TRBJ2-7	TRBD2	TGTGCCAGCTTTGCTGGGGGAGGGTACGAGCAGTACTTC	CASFAGGGYEQYF
.	TRBV7-2	TRBJ2-5	TRBD2	TGTGCCAGCTGCGAGGGCGGGAGTGAGACCCAGTACTTC	CASCEGGSETQYF
.	TRBV2	TRBJ2-7	.	TGTGCCAGCAGTGAAGCGCGGTACGAGCAGTACTTC	CASSEARYEQYF
.	TRBV7-7	TRBJ2-3	.	TGTGCTAGCAGCCGGGACTCCACAGATACGCAGTATTTT	CASSRDSTDTQYF
.	TRBV7-2	TRBJ1-5	.	TGTGCCAGCAGCTTGAGGGGGAATCAGCCCCAGCATTTT	CASSLRGNQPQHF
.	TRBV30	TRBJ1-2	.	TGTGCCTGGAGTGTAACCGGGTATGGCTACACCTTC	CAWSVTGYGYTF
few	TRBV10-3	TRBJ2-7	TRBD2	TGTGCCATTCAGGGACTACGAACCTACGAGCAGTACTTC	CAIQGLRTYEQYF
.	TRBV5-4	TRBJ2-7	.	TGTGCCAGCAGCTCGGGGTCTTACGAGCAGTACTTC	CASSSGSYEQYF
.	TRBV7-9	TRBJ2-1	.	TGTGCCAGCAGCTTAGCTCGGTCTAGCGAGCTCTACAATGAGCAGTTCTTC	CASSLARSSELYNEQFF
.	TRBV5-1	TRBJ1-2	TRBD1	TGCGCCAGCAGCAGACGGGGACAGAGTTATGGCTACACCTTC	CASSRRGQSYGYTF
.	TRBV7-9	TRBJ2-1	TRBD2	TGTGCCAGCAGGACTAGCGGGAGTGATCATGGAGAGCAGTTCTTC	CASRTSGSDHGEQFF
.	TRBV5-1	TRBJ1-1	.	TGCGCCAGCAGCTTGATTCCGGCGGGCCCGGTGGGGAACACTGAAGCTTTCTTT	CASSLIPAGPVGNTEAFF
.	TRBV4-1	TRBJ1-2	TRBD1	TGCGCCAGCAGCCAGGGAGTCCTGACAGGGCGCTATGGCTACACCTTC	CASSQGVLTGRYGYTF
once	TRBV7-9	TRBJ2-5	.	TGTGCCAGCAGCTTGGGAGAGGGACAAGAGACCCAGTACTTC	CASSLGEGQETQYF
.	TRBV19	TRBJ2-1	TRBD1	TGTGCCAGTAGCCCACCGGGACAGGTATACAATGAGCAGTTCTTC	CASSPPGQVYNEQFF
.	TRBV5-4	TRBJ1-2	.	TGTGCCAGCAGCCGTAAGGAGGGGCACTATGGCTACACCTTC	CASSRKEGHYGYTF
.	TRBV2	TRBJ2-1	TRBD1	TGTGCCAGCAGCCCGCTGAATTGGGACAGCTACAATGAGCAGTTCTTC	CASSPLNWDSYNEQFF
.	TRBV28	TRBJ2-5	TRBD2	TGTGCCAGCAGTCTCTCTGGGGTGGGAGGGCCGGAGACCCAGTACTTC	CASSLSGVGGPETQYF
.	TRBV2	TRBJ2-6	.	TGTGCCAGTGGGAGAACTGGGGCCAACGTCCTGACTTTC	CASGRTGANVLTF
.	TRBV27	TRBJ1-6	.	TGTGCCAGCAGTTTCCAGACAGCCGGGAATTCACCCCTCCACTTT	CASSFQTAGNSPLHF
.	TRBV19	TRBJ2-3	.	TGTGCCAGTAGTAGACCGGGGGCAGATACGCAGTATTTT	CASSRPGADTQYF
.	TRBV11-2	TRBJ2-2	.	TGTGCCAGCACCTCACAGGGAAACACCGGGGAGCTGTTTTTT	CASTSQGNTGELFF
.	TRBV18	TRBJ2-3	TRBD2	TGTGCCACCCAGGCCGGGAGGAGCACAGATACGCAGTATTTT	CATQAGRSTDTQYF
.	TRBV25-1	TRBJ2-1	.	TGTGCCAGCAGATTTGGCGGGGGCAACTACAATGAGCAGTTCTTC	CASRFGGGNYNEQFF
.	TRBV19	TRBJ2-5	.	TGTGCCAGTAGTATCGGTTCCAGGTGGGAGACCCAGTACTTC	CASSIGSRWETQYF
.	TRBV2	TRBJ2-2	.	TGTGCCAGCAGAGGACAGCCTAACACCGGGGAGCTGTTTTTT	CASRGQPNTGELFF
once	TRBV30	TRBJ1-1	TRBD1	TGTGCCTGGAGCGAACTCCGGGACAGTGAAGCTTTCTTT	CAWSELRDSEAFF
.	TRBV4-2	TRBJ1-2	.	TGTGCCAGCAGCCATGCCACCCGGGAGGGCTACACCTTC	CASSHATREGYTF
.	TRBV18	TRBJ1-1	TRBD1	TGTGCCAGCTCATCAGGGGGACGGAACACTGAAGCTTTCTTT	CASSSGGRNTEAFF
once	TRBV5-1	TRBJ1-4	TRBD1	TGCGCCAGCAGCCTAGGACAGGTATTCGGCGAAAAACTGTTTTTT	CASSLGQVFGEKLFF
.	TRBV4-3	TRBJ2-7	.	TGCGCCAGCAGCCCCCCCCCGGGACAACACTACGAGCAGTACTTC	CASSPPPGQHYEQYF
.	TRBV2	TRBJ2-7	.	TGTGCCAGCAGTCAGGACAGACCCTACGAGCAGTACTTC	CASSQDRPYEQYF